This T cell receptor (beta chain) was sequenced in a study of T cell repertoires in cytomegalovirus infection (dated by TCRdb to about 2019). Background for the entire study: Because public TCR beta signatures pointed to carriage of CMV infection together with the matching HLA type, the HLA type of each donor mattered for the analysis. Study-level results and caveats: The ex vivo response was dominated by HLA-C-restricted CMV-specific TCR beta clonotypes, which also provided the single most frequent clonotype in two of eight donors. In both this cohort and an independent cohort of more than 350 donors, the cumulative frequency of public TCR beta family members distinguished carriers of CMV infection plus the relevant HLA type.

This clonotype occurred a few times. Its antigen is unknown. The record has no base qualities; no much larger clone is one base away. CDR1 SNHLY and CDR2 FYNNEI were looked up in the germline V gene. The CDR3 holds 17 amino acids from the cysteine to the phenylalanine. CDR3 DNA only is kept here, 51 bases in frame from base 1. The germline ends are 20 bases apart after V is trimmed by 7 bases and J by 1 base. Sequenced on an Illumina HiSeq 1500. TCRdb took the public reads, trimmed them with fastp at Q25, ran MiXCR for clone calling and kept in-frame beta chains. CDR3 protein duplicates are merged, each entry listing the most common genes and DNA. The sample has about 230,000 distinct CDR3 sequences on record, 20% to 25% of them singletons. The ten largest make up around a sixth of the sample.

This TCR was sampled from a human donor in good health (CMV status not recorded). Some clones in this sample may be carry-over from other donors' samples. Recombination linked TRBV2 to TRBJ1-3; TRBD1 is a weak D gene call, 6 bases matching. Input material: CD8+ T cells from PBMCs. The DNA sequence reads TGTGCCAGCACCCCTCGGGTGTACAGGGCTTCTGGAAACACCATATATTTT. This translates into CASTPRVYRASGNTIYF.